These T cell receptor beta chains were read from a single sample in a study of blood T cell repertoires in COVID-19. Some clones are missing from TCRdb's copy, which holds only in-frame ones; the method was immunoSEQ multiplex PCR. Counted here are approximately 270,000 clones, 70% to 90% occurring once; the ten biggest clones make up 3%. The source material was peripheral blood. The receptors were gathered from a man between 18 and 35 years old with active or convalescent COVID-19. The CDR3 runs from the conserved cysteine through the conserved F or W. D genes are given only for firm matches. Size tells how often a clone was seen (once, few, many) or the class of an expanded clone, and some rows leave it out.

D gene | clone size | J gene | V gene | CDR3 DNA | CDR3 protein
NA | NA | TRBJ2-1 | TRBV13 | TGTGCCAGCAGCCGAAGGACAGATTCCAATGAGCAGTTCTTC | CASSRRTDSNEQFF
NA | NA | TRBJ1-3 | TRBV4-3 | TGCGCCAGCAGCCAAAGCCCCGGGACACCTCCCTCCTCTGGAAACACCATATATTTT | CASSQSPGTPPSSGNTIYF
TRBD2 | NA | TRBJ2-7 | TRBV27 | TGTGCCAGCAGTCCCTCGGCGGGAGGCGTTGTTTACGAGCAGTACTTC | CASSPSAGGVVYEQYF
NA | NA | TRBJ2-5 | TRBV7-9 | TGTGCCAGCAGCATTCTTGCAGGGCATCAAGAGACCCAGTACTTC | CASSILAGHQETQYF
NA | few | TRBJ1-1 | TRBV18 | TGTGCCAGCTCACCGTCATTTTCGGGAAGCGCTGAAGCTTTCTTT | CASSPSFSGSAEAFF
NA | NA | TRBJ2-7 | TRBV7-9 | TGTGCCAGCAGCCCGACGGGACTGACCTACGAGCAGTACTTC | CASSPTGLTYEQYF
TRBD2 | NA | TRBJ2-3 | TRBV7-2 | TGTGCCAGCAGCCCCCTGCGGGGGACGAACACAGATACGCAGTATTTT | CASSPLRGTNTDTQYF
TRBD1 | NA | TRBJ1-3 | TRBV2 | TGTGCCAGCAGTCCCCCTAATCCGGGACAGGCTCCTGGAAACACCATATATTTT | CASSPPNPGQAPGNTIYF
TRBD2 | NA | TRBJ2-6 | TRBV10-2 | TGCGCCAGCGCGGGGGACCCCGGACACTCCTTTGGGGCCAACGTCCTGACTTTC | CASAGDPGHSFGANVLTF
NA | NA | TRBJ1-6 | TRBV7-3 | TGTGCCAGCAGCTTAGGCAGGGGCCAGTTTAATTCACCCCTCCACTTT | CASSLGRGQFNSPLHF
NA | NA | TRBJ1-3 | TRBV2 | TGTGCCAGCAGTGAGGGCCCAAACACCATATATTTT | CASSEGPNTIYF
TRBD2 | NA | TRBJ2-7 | TRBV28 | TGTGCCAGCAGTTTGGGGGGGGGATCCACCTACGAGCAGTACTTC | CASSLGGGSTYEQYF
TRBD1 | few | TRBJ1-1 | TRBV9 | TGTGCCAGCAGCGGGGTCCCGGGACAGGGTTCTGAAGCTTTCTTT | CASSGVPGQGSEAFF
NA | NA | TRBJ1-1 | TRBV3-1/TRBV3-2 | TGTGCCAGCAGCCTAGGGGGAAGGACTGAAGCTTTCTTT | CASSLGGRTEAFF
NA | NA | TRBJ2-1 | TRBV5-1 | TGCGCCAGCAACTCCTTGGGACTTCCCCAATCCAATGAGCAGTTCTTC | CASNSLGLPQSNEQFF
TRBD1 | once | TRBJ2-6 | TRBV14 | TGTGCCAGCAGCCAGGACAGGGGGCGTGGGGCCAACGTCCTGACTTTC | CASSQDRGRGANVLTF
NA | NA | TRBJ1-1 | TRBV25-1 | TGTGCCAGCAGTGAATCAGGGGTTATGAACACTGAAGCTTTCTTT | CASSESGVMNTEAFF
NA | NA | TRBJ1-2 | TRBV24-1 | TGTGCCACCAGTGATCCTAGAAGGGGGGGATTCGATGGCTACACCTTC | CATSDPRRGGFDGYTF
TRBD2 | once | TRBJ2-3 | TRBV5-1 | TGCGCCAGCAGGGGGCGCGGTAGCGGGGCGGCAGATACGCAGTATTTT | CASRGRGSGAADTQYF
NA | NA | TRBJ1-1 | TRBV4-3 | TGCGCCAGCAGCCAAGATCTTGGGCAGGGATCTGAAGCTTTCTTT | CASSQDLGQGSEAFF
NA | few | TRBJ1-2 | TRBV7-3 | TGTGCCAGCAGCTTAGGGCCGGGGCAGGGGAAAGGCTACACCTTC | CASSLGPGQGKGYTF
TRBD2 | NA | TRBJ2-7 | TRBV10-3 | TGTGCCACTAGTGGGGCAGGGGTTGCTAGCGGGAGGGCCGAGCAGTACTTC | CATSGAGVASGRAEQYF
TRBD1 | once | TRBJ1-5 | TRBV19 | TGTGCCAGTAGTACGTACGGACAGGGTATATGGAGCAATCAGCCCCAGCATTTT | CASSTYGQGIWSNQPQHF
TRBD1 | NA | TRBJ1-2 | TRBV18 | TGTGCCAGCTCACCCGTACGAGGACAGGGGGCTAGGGACTATGGCTACACCTTC | CASSPVRGQGARDYGYTF
NA | few | TRBJ2-7 | TRBV5-5 | TGTGCCAGCAGCTTGTCGGGGTACGAGCAGTACTTC | CASSLSGYEQYF
NA | NA | TRBJ2-5 | TRBV11-3 | TGTGCCAGCAGCTTAACCTCGGTCGAGACCCAGTACTTC | CASSLTSVETQYF
NA | NA | TRBJ1-4 | TRBV6-1 | TGTGCCAGCAGTGAAGCGCTCAACAGGGCTAATGAAAAACTGTTTTTT | CASSEALNRANEKLFF
TRBD2 | NA | TRBJ2-1 | TRBV9 | TGTGCCAGCAGCCCAGAAGCGGGAGGCGCCTACAATGAGCAGTTCTTC | CASSPEAGGAYNEQFF
NA | few | TRBJ2-1 | TRBV19 | TGTGCCAGTAGCCCTACAGGGATACCCTACAATGAGCAGTTCTTC | CASSPTGIPYNEQFF
TRBD2 | NA | TRBJ2-7 | TRBV7-2 | TGTGCCAGCAGCCCAATAGCGGGGGGTTACGAGCAGTACTTC | CASSPIAGGYEQYF
TRBD1 | NA | TRBJ2-7 | TRBV11-2 | TGTGCCAGCAGCGCTGGGGGACAGGGATTCCATTCCTACGAGCAGTACTTC | CASSAGGQGFHSYEQYF
NA | NA | TRBJ2-1 | TRBV6-6 | TGTGCCAGCACTGAACCCAACAGGGCCAATGAGCAGTTCTTC | CASTEPNRANEQFF
TRBD1 | NA | TRBJ2-3 | TRBV6-5 | TGTGCCAGCAATACAGGGGGCTACACAGATACGCAGTATTTT | CASNTGGYTDTQYF
TRBD1 | NA | TRBJ2-7 | TRBV15 | TGTGCCACCAGCAGAGGACAGGGGAACGAGCAGTACTTC | CATSRGQGNEQYF
TRBD2 | NA | TRBJ2-5 | TRBV2 | TGTGCCAGCAGTGGTTTAGCGGGGGCGTTGGTAGAGACCCAGTACTTC | CASSGLAGALVETQYF
NA | NA | TRBJ2-7 | TRBV5-1 | TGCGCCAGCAGCTTGGAATCTACGGAGTCATTCCCTGGCTTCGAGCAGTACTTC | CASSLESTESFPGFEQYF
NA | NA | TRBJ2-7 | TRBV5-1 | TGCGCCAGCAGCTTGTCAGGGGCAAGCGACGAGCAGTACTTC | CASSLSGASDEQYF
NA | NA | TRBJ1-5 | TRBV18 | TGTGCCAGCTCACCCCAGGGGAATAGCAATCAGCCCCAGCATTTT | CASSPQGNSNQPQHF
NA | NA | TRBJ2-6 | TRBV28 | TGTGCCAGCAGTTTTATCAGGGCTGGGGCCAACGTCCTGACTTTC | CASSFIRAGANVLTF
TRBD2 | NA | TRBJ2-1 | TRBV11-2 | TGTGCCAGCAGCACCTCTAGCGGGCACGGCAATGAGCAGTTCTTC | CASSTSSGHGNEQFF
TRBD1 | NA | TRBJ1-3 | TRBV2 | TGTGCCAGCAGTGAACAGCAGGGGGTTGGAAACACCATATATTTT | CASSEQQGVGNTIYF